This entry lists 19 T cell receptor beta chains sequenced from one sample in a study of blood T cell repertoires in COVID-19. The repertoire was sequenced with immunoSEQ multiplex PCR; TCRdb's copy has only in-frame clones and lacks some. Of 200,000 to 250,000 clones in the sample, roughly 80% were seen once. Sample: peripheral blood. The receptors were sampled from a woman in her 50s with acute or convalescent COVID-19.

The rearrangement uses TRBV7-2 and TRBJ1-4, with D possibly TRBD1 on 5 matching bases. The CDR3 totals 14 residues. CDR1 is SGHTA and CDR2 is FQGNSA in the germline V gene. V lost 6 bases to trimming and J lost 7 bases, with 15 bases between them. CDR3 sequence (DNA): TGTGCCAGCAGTCTGGGGGGGGGATTTGAAAAACTGTTTTTT. As protein: CASSLGGGFEKLFF.

This sequence joins TRBV19 and TRBJ1-1, with 9 bases lining up with TRBD1. This CDR3 has 15 amino acids. CDR1 LNHDA and CDR2 SQIVND come from the germline V gene (reference sequence). Trimming at V came to 8 bases and at J to 4 bases, leaving 11 bases not matched to a gene. CDR3 amino acids: CASLYRGRRGTEAFF. As DNA, the CDR3 is TGTGCCAGTTTATACAGGGGGCGGAGAGGCACTGAAGCTTTCTTT.

This chain connects TRBV6-5 to TRBJ2-6; possibly TRBD1 for D (6 bases). The ends were cut back, 8 bases at V and 0 bases at J, with 11 bases in the middle. CDR3 length equals 15 residues. The V gene's germline CDR1 is MNHEY and CDR2 SVGAGI. Here the CDR3 reads CASEGVSSGANVLTF. DNA of the CDR3: TGTGCCAGCGAGGGGGTCAGCTCTGGGGCCAACGTCCTGACTTTC.

The CDR3: CATSRAGGAREKLFF. As DNA, the CDR3 is TGTGCCACCAGCAGGGCGGGGGGGGCCAGAGAAAAACTGTTTTTT. This rearrangement joins TRBV15 to TRBJ1-4; D possibly corresponds to TRBD1 (6 bases). The germline V gene encodes CDR1 LNHNV and CDR2 YYDKDF (reference sequence). CDR3 size: 15 residues. The V and J ends lost 3 bases and 8 bases respectively, with 16 bases between them. Complete variable domain (other parts from reference TRBV15 and TRBJ1-4): DAMVIQNPRYQVTQFGKPVTLSCSQTLNHNVMYWYQQKSSQAPKLLFHYYDKDFNNEADTPDNFQSRRPNTSFCFLDIRSPGLGDTAMYLCATSRAGGAREKLFFGSGTQLSVL.

This clone was recorded once. V gene TRBV7-2 combines with J gene TRBJ2-1; 9 bases line up with TRBD1. V shed 3 bases, J shed 5 bases, and the junction held 11 bases outside the gene matches. Germline CDR1 and CDR2: SGHTA and FQGNSA. This CDR3 is built from 17 residues. CDR3 DNA sequence: TGTGCCAGCAGCTTCATGCGGGCGACAGGGGGTAACAATGAGCAGTTCTTC. As protein: CASSFMRATGGNNEQFF. The whole variable domain, filled in from reference TRBV7-2 and TRBJ2-1, reads GAGVSQSPSNKVTEKGKDVELRCDPISGHTALYWYRQSLGQGLEFLIYFQGNSAPDKSGLPSDRFSAERTGGSVSTLTIQRTQQEDSAVYLCASSFMRATGGNNEQFFGPGTRLTVL.

This clone came up a few times. This rearrangement joins TRBV7-8 to TRBJ1-1; D unclear. The V gene lost 2 bases and the J gene lost 0 bases, with 7 bases spanning the gap. Germline lookup yields CDR1 SGHVS and CDR2 FQNEAQ. The CDR3 has 14 amino acids. The CDR3 region is CASSLSTVNTEAFF. The CDR3 DNA is TGTGCCAGCAGCTTAAGTACAGTGAACACTGAAGCTTTCTTT.

The chain joins TRBV9 to TRBJ2-1, with 9 bases identical to TRBD2. The CDR3 runs 15 residues. Germline V gene lookup returns CDR1 SGDLS and CDR2 YYNGEE. Trimming removed 0 bases from V and 8 bases from J; junction bases left unmatched: 6. The CDR3 here is CASSVVAGERDEQFF. CDR3 DNA sequence: TGTGCCAGCAGCGTAGTAGCGGGAGAGAGGGATGAGCAGTTCTTC.

The chain is built from TRBV28 and TRBJ1-1, with D hard to call. The CDR3 is 11 amino acids. The germline V gene encodes CDR1 MDHEN and CDR2 SYDVKM. Trimming took off 5 bases at V and 9 bases at J, with 10 bases between the two ends. The DNA for the CDR3 is TGTGCCAGCAGTAGCCCGAGAAAAGCTTTCTTT. Its protein is CASSSPRKAFF.

The sample holds one count of this clone. The chain is built from TRBV28 and TRBJ2-2; 8 nucleotides match TRBD1. With 5 bases clipped from V and 6 bases from J, the junction kept 11 bases outside the gene matches. CDR3 length: 16 amino acids. The V gene's germline CDR1 is MDHEN and CDR2 SYDVKM. The CDR3 bases are TGTGCCAGCAGTCTCCCGGTGACAGGGGTCGCCGGGGAGCTGTTTTTT. Residues: CASSLPVTGVAGELFF.

The rearrangement joins TRBV7-2 to TRBJ2-1; 8 nucleotides match TRBD1. CDR3 length: 15 amino acids. V shed 3 bases and J 2 bases; nucleotides not matched to a gene: 3. Germline CDR1 and CDR2: SGHTA and FQGNSA. The CDR3: CASSFDRGTYNEQFF. The CDR3 region has the DNA TGTGCCAGCAGCTTTGACAGGGGAACCTACAATGAGCAGTTCTTC.

The rearrangement joins TRBV29-1 to TRBJ2-7; D not resolved. This CDR3 has 12 residues. CDR1 is SQVTM, CDR2 ANQGSEA, per germline. Trimming left V 3 bases short and J 3 bases short, with 9 bases between. This CDR3 reads CSVDGPGYEQYF. The CDR3 nucleotides are TGCAGCGTTGATGGCCCGGGCTACGAGCAGTACTTC.

This clone was found once. The rearrangement uses TRBV11-3 and TRBJ2-2, with D possibly TRBD1 on 6 matching bases. In germline, CDR1 is SGHNT, CDR2 YENEEA. The CDR3 has 14 amino acids. The V and J ends lost 5 bases and 1 base respectively, with 8 bases between them. The CDR3 loop is CASSTDRNTGELFF. Here the CDR3 DNA reads TGTGCCAGCAGCACGGACAGGAACACCGGGGAGCTGTTTTTT. The full variable domain, its missing parts supplied by reference TRBV11-3 and TRBJ2-2, is EAGVVQSPRYKIIEKKQPVAFWCNPISGHNTLYWYLQNLGQGPELLIRYENEEAVDDSQLPKDRFSAERLKGVDSTLKIQPAELGDSAVYLCASSTDRNTGELFFGEGSRLTVL.

The chain links TRBV27 to TRBJ2-2; tentative D call: TRBD1 (5 bases). This CDR3 comprises 14 residues. V was clipped by 6 bases and J by 7 bases, with 15 bases between them. Per the germline V gene, CDR1 is MNHEY and CDR2 is SMNVEV (reference sequence). The CDR3 DNA sequence: TGTGCCAGCAGAGGGGATGGACAAGGCGGGGAGCTGTTTTTT. This codes for CASRGDGQGGELFF.

As regards this clone: One end of the junction varies from germline; a read error may be responsible. The chain joins TRBV14 to TRBJ1-1; 8 positions match TRBD1. CDR3 size: 13 residues. The germline gives CDR1 SGHDN, CDR2 FVKESK. The CDR3 DNA follows: TGTGCCGGCAGCCAACAAGGGACAGGCCAGGCTTTCTTT. This gives the protein CAGSQQGTGQAFF.

This chain links TRBV27 with TRBJ1-2; D unresolved. This CDR3 contains 14 residues. Germline assignment: CDR1 MNHEY and CDR2 SMNVEV (reference sequence). V shed 6 bases and J shed 8 bases, with 19 bases lying between them. The CDR3 region has the DNA TGTGCCAGCAGACCCGGACTCGAATCGAGGGGCTACACCTTC. Its translation is CASRPGLESRGYTF.

The gene calls are TRBV5-1 and TRBJ2-5; D call uncertain. The J call may be in error: the DNA end matches TRBJ2-7 better. The length of the CDR3 is 12 residues. Germline CDR1 is SGHRS and CDR2 is YFSETQ. The CDR3 nucleotides are TGCGCCAGCAGCTCCACATACTACGAGCAGTACTTC. It is translated as CASSSTYYEQYF.

The V and J genes are TRBV3-1 (or the pseudogene TRBV3-2) and TRBJ1-2; D is undetermined. Trimming took 1 base from V and 4 from J, leaving 7 bases between them. The CDR3 consists of 13 residues. Germline loops: CDR1 LGHDT, CDR2 YNNKEL (reference sequence). This CDR3 is CASSQGRGYGYTF. The CDR3 nucleotides are TGTGCCAGCAGCCAAGGGCGGGGCTATGGCTACACCTTC.

The chain couples TRBV19 to TRBJ1-2; 8 bases agree with TRBD1. The CDR3 runs to 17 residues. The germline CDR1 and CDR2 sequences are LNHDA and SQIVND (reference sequence). V shed 5 bases, J shed 7 bases, and the junction held 18 bases outside the gene matches. CDR3 DNA: TGTGCCAGTAGTCCCCGTAGGACAGGGCTCCTTGGCGGTGGCTACACCTTC. This gives the protein CASSPRRTGLLGGGYTF.

The V call is TRBV28, the J call TRBJ2-7, with 8 bases that match TRBD2. The CDR3 loop spans 15 amino acids. Looked up from germline, CDR1 is MDHEN and CDR2 is SYDVKM. The V and J ends lost 5 bases and 6 bases, in that order; junction bases with no gene match: 12. The CDR3 loop is CASSPLAGSGPEQYF. In nucleotides, the CDR3 is TGTGCCAGCAGTCCCTTAGCGGGAAGCGGCCCCGAGCAGTACTTC.